This T cell receptor (beta chain) was recovered during a study of T cells in Graves' hyperthyroidism and ophthalmopathy. This clonotype was seen a few times. Hyperthyroidism was newly diagnosed in patients aged 18 to 65 (duration under 2 months). Germline CDR1 reads SQVTM; CDR2 reads ANQGSEA. This CDR3 spans 16 amino acids. V was trimmed by 1 base and J by 4 bases, leaving 17 bases between them. TCR beta CDR3 regions were amplified from RNA. First-round RT-PCR of the TCR CDR3 relied on the HTBI primer set. TCRdb analysed the multiplex PCR reads with MiXCR anew, one entry per CDR3 protein. The sample has hundreds of thousands of distinct CDR3 sequences; over 35% are singletons.

The clonotype originates from a woman in her thirties or forties with Graves' hyperthyroidism. The sequencing sample was made of blood. J is TRBJ1-3 and V is TRBV29-1, with D possibly TRBD1 on 5 matching bases. The CDR3 bases are TGCAGCGTTGAAGGGACCGGATTTGGGGCGGGAAACACCATATATTTT. Its translation: CSVEGTGFGAGNTIYF. Filled out from reference TRBV29-1 and TRBJ1-3, the complete variable domain reads SAVISQKPSRDICQRGTSLTIQCQVDSQVTMMFWYRQQPGQSLTLIATANQGSEATYESGFVIDKFPISRPNLTFSTLTVSNMSPEDSSIYLCSVEGTGFGAGNTIYFGEGSWLTVV.